This T cell receptor beta chain was captured in a study of T cells in localized non-small cell lung cancer (dated by TCRdb to 2018 to 2021). Some background on the complete study: Comparing tumors with uninvolved tumor-adjacent lungs, the study looked at the T cell repertoires of 220 or so patients with early-stage NSCLC. The cohort comprised 236 treatment-naïve NSCLC patients with resected, localized lung tumors. NSCLC patients had a mean age of approximately 66 years, and around 130 were male and 85 to 110 female. The research as a whole found: Uninvolved tumor-adjacent lung showed the highest T cell clonality, higher than tumor, which suggests more focused antigenic responses in the uninvolved tumor-adjacent lung. Because of the exploratory design, TCR variables were selected using unadjusted p-values without false-discovery rate correction. Multi-region tumor sequencing was not performed, so intratumor heterogeneity could not be excluded. A median of 57 of the top 100 tumor clones were detected in paired uninvolved adjacent lung, and 25 to 35 of these tumor clones were also found among the top 100 clones of the paired uninvolved adjacent lung. Longer overall survival was associated with higher blood T cell density, whereas shorter survival was associated with higher adjacent-lung clonality.

TCR beta CDR3 regions were sequenced from DNA using the immunoSEQ Assay. The study's own analysis went as follows. T cell density was computed as TCR beta template counts normalized to usable DNA estimated by amplifying housekeeping genes. Richness was estimated with the preseqR package, extrapolating to 400,000 templates for PBMC samples and 120,000 templates for tissue samples. Clonality was calculated as one minus Pielou's evenness. Differential abundance testing on productive amino-acid clonotypes, with a minimum total count of 5 and an alpha of 0.1, was used to identify tissue-enriched TCRs. Repertoire overlap between compartments was quantified with the Jaccard Index and Morisita Overlap Index. GLIPH grouped TCR beta CDR3s together with public tetramer-defined viral CDR3s, and a viral motif had to include at least three viral sequences and also show V-gene enrichment. Drawn from immuneACCESS, this table holds only the in-frame rearrangements with V and J called that TCRdb kept. Clones are partly lost; checked studies trace under half to an unresolved V gene and leave the rest unexplained. V, J and clone size derive from that table, while D and trimming were established from the DNA sequence. The sample has about 26,000 clones on record, roughly 80% of them singletons. Roughly a tenth of the sample is held by the ten biggest clonotypes.

In its sample, this clone was seen a few times. No antigen is known for it. Base-call qualities are not available, and no considerably larger clone is one nucleotide away. The CDR3 runs 13 amino acids, cysteine and phenylalanine included. Only CDR3 DNA remains: 39 bases, in frame from the first base. V drops 4 bases and J drops 7 bases, leaving 13 bases in between. At diagnosis, peripheral blood, uninvolved tumor-adjacent lung and tumor were collected and stored as a combination of fresh-frozen and FFPE material. For TCR repertoire profiling, the blood samples were analyzed as peripheral blood mononuclear cells.

The sequencing used peripheral blood, collected before any cancer treatment. This sequence uses TRBV23-1 and TRBJ1-2, with no D gene named confidently. TRBV23-1 carries the ORF label, with uncertain function. This TCR derives from a man between 40 and 70 years old with stage III squamous cell lung carcinoma. The nucleotides read TGCGCCAGCAGTCCCATGTGTGCAATTGGCTACACCTTC. Its amino acids are CASSPMCAIGYTF.